This T cell receptor (beta chain) appears in the sequencing data of a study of shared clonotypes between healthy human individuals (dated by TCRdb to 2018 to 2020). In the study overall: The cohort comprised two women and a few men aged 18 to 49 years. For each donor, CD4 naive and CD4 memory were each given three plates, CD8 naive was given two plates, and CD8 memory was given one plate. The study deeply sequenced blood TCR repertoires of five healthy adults to estimate repertoire size and the extent of clonotype sharing between individuals. Different laboratories and diverse techniques were used to prepare libraries and sequence TCR repertoires, to increase sequencing depth and limit assay-specific biases. Per donor, leukapheresis produced somewhere between about 0.85 and 9.5 billion PBMCs. What the authors observed across the whole study: Estimated clonotype richness was generally larger for naive than for memory subsets. Because the study included a small number of donors, the genetic and exposure-history diversity represented was limited. Rarefaction of sorted-subset datasets indicated incomplete sequencing despite the large sequencing depth. Based on pairwise subsampling, the degree of clonotype sharing among donors was expected to be affected by sequencing depth. Approximately 4.8% of naive CD4, roughly 3.5% of naive CD8, 2.3% of memory CD4, and around 0.4% of memory CD8 clonotypes were shared across several donors. Higher generation probabilities were observed for clonotypes shared by all four sorted-subset donors than for non-shared clonotypes. Sampling was restricted to blood, and TCR repertoires in tissues likely differ from the TCR repertoires found in blood.

Healthy HIV-negative adults with no recently reported acute infections or vaccinations were included as donors. Only Caucasian adults living in Nashville, Tennessee, USA were represented among the donors. Magnetic negative selection was used to enrich CD4+ T cells, after which naive cells were positively selected on CD45RA and the negative fraction became the memory subset. After blood collection by leukapheresis, PBMCs were isolated using Ficoll-Histopaque density gradient centrifugation and then cryopreserved in the vapor phase of liquid nitrogen. Purity and quantity of every magnetically sorted T cell population were checked by analytical flow cytometry. From each sorted fraction, genomic DNA was isolated and quantified by UV absorbance on a Nanodrop 2000c. Using the deep immunoSEQ assay, TCR CDR3 regions were amplified from genomic DNA by multiplex PCR. Extracted genomic DNA from each cell subset was spread evenly across all wells of several immunoSEQ 96-well plates, with each plate serving as a replicate. For sorted subsets, roughly 190 ng of genomic DNA, equivalent to around 31,000 T cell genomes, went into each replicate PCR. The purified libraries were quantified using a Qubit 3.0 fluorometer, sized with a Bioanalyzer 2100, and then quantified again using the KAPA Library Quantification kit. A separate single-read 150-cycle Illumina NextSeq 550 flow cell was used to sequence each immunoSEQ 96-well plate. The study's own analysis went as follows. Because only junctional sequences without quality scores were contained in the immunoSEQ output, filtering matching that applied to full-length reads could not be performed. Sequences were annotated with PyIR, a Python wrapper for IgBLAST v1.9, using IMGT germline references to assign V/J genes and CDR3. Any read was removed if the V/J assignment was weak (E-value above 1e-6), the CDR3 was missing, or the read contained stop codons, out-of-frame junctions, or ambiguous translated residues. V3J clonotypes were defined by identical inferred V gene, J gene, and CDR3 amino acid sequence. Percentage overlap between repertoires was computed as shared unique clonotypes divided by the size of the smaller repertoire. Repertoire richness was assessed with RTK rarefaction, the Chao1 estimator, and Recon v2.1 estimates of unobserved clonotypes. Generation probabilities were computed with OLGA for all TCRbeta clonotypes obtained by the gDNA method from several donors. Not all clones reach the TCRdb copy of this immuneACCESS table, which keeps in-frame sequences only. Checked studies attribute under half of the gap to unresolved V genes and leave the rest unexplained. V and J calls and clone size are those listed in that table; D and trimming were worked out from the DNA. The sample table shows 2 million or so clones, and 95% are seen once. More than 0.1% of the sample rests with the top ten.

Trimming removed 5 bases from V and 0 bases from J, leaving 13 bases between the germline ends. CDR1 MNHEY and CDR2 SMNVEV were looked up in the germline V gene (reference sequence). From its cysteine to its phenylalanine, the CDR3 spans 15 amino acids. Of all the DNA, just the CDR3 is kept, 45 bases in frame from base 1. On this clone itself: Its antigen remains unidentified. Nothing much larger sits one base from this clone, and base qualities are not available.

The sequence came from a man aged 18 to 29 in good health. This chain is built from TRBV27 and TRBJ1-1; the D gene is perhaps TRBD1, from 5 matching bases. Sequencing was carried out using naive CD4+ T cells sorted from blood. The intended sense of this specimen's cell subset or site label: CD45RA+ positively selected. The CDR3 region has the sequence CASSLTTVVNTEAFF. The bases are TGTGCCAGCAGTCTGACGACAGTTGTGAACACTGAAGCTTTCTTT.